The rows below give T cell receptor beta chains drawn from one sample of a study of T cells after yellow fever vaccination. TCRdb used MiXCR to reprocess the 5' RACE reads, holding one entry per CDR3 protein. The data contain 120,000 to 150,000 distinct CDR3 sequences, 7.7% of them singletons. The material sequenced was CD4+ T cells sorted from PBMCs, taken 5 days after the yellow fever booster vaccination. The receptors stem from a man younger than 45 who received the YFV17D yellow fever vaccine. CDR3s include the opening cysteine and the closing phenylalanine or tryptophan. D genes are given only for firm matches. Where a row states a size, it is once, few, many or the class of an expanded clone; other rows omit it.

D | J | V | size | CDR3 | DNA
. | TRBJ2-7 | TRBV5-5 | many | CASSLASSGTLFYEQYF | TGTGCCAGCAGCTTGGCCTCTTCCGGGACTCTCTTCTACGAGCAGTACTTC
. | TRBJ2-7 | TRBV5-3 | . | CARSCRDGNYEQYF | TGTGCCAGAAGCTGCCGGGACGGCAACTACGAGCAGTACTTC
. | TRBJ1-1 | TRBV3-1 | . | CASSTAGTPKTEAFF | TGTGCCTCCTCCACCGCGGGAACTCCTAAGACTGAAGCTTTCTTT
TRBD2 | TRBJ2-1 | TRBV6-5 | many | CASSYISGVSYNEQFF | TGTGCCAGCAGTTACATTAGCGGGGTCTCCTACAATGAGCAGTTCTTC
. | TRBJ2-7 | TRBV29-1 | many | CSVAEGPGREQYF | TGCAGCGTTGCTGAGGGCCCTGGGCGCGAGCAGTACTTC
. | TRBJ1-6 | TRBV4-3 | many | CASSQELSYNSPLHF | TGCGCCAGCAGCCAAGAGCTCTCCTATAATTCACCCCTCCACTTT
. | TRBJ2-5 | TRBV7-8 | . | CASSPSRRWSGRETQYF | TGTGCCAGCAGCCCCTCGAGGAGATGGTCAGGGAGAGAGACCCAGTACTTC
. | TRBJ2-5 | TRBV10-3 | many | CAISEKEETQYF | TGTGCCATCAGTGAGAAGGAAGAGACCCAGTACTTC
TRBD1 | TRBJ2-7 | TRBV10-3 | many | CAISEGDRVSYEQYF | TGTGCCATCAGTGAAGGTGACAGGGTCTCCTACGAGCAGTACTTC
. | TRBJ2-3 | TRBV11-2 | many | CASSSRFSDTDTQYF | TGTGCCAGCAGCTCGAGGTTTAGCGATACAGATACGCAGTATTTT
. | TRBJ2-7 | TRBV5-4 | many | CASSSQGAYEQYF | TGTGCCAGCAGCTCACAGGGAGCCTACGAGCAGTACTTC
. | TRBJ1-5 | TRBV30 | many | CAWTREGNQPQHF | TGTGCCTGGACGAGGGAGGGCAATCAGCCCCAGCATTTT
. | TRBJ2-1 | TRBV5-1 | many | CASSLVPDIPNEQFF | TGCGCCAGCAGCTTAGTCCCCGATATACCCAATGAGCAGTTCTTC
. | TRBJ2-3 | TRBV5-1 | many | CASSLSDTQYF | TGCGCCAGCAGTCTGTCGGATACGCAGTATTTT
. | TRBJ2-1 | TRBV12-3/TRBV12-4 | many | CASRSVTRGNEQFF | TGTGCCAGCAGGTCGGTGACTCGGGGAAATGAGCAGTTCTTC
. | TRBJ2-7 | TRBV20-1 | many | CSADQGGYEQYF | TGCAGTGCTGATCAGGGGGGGTACGAGCAGTACTTC
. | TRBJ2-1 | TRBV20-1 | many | CSARDGRDLQFF | TGCAGTGCTAGAGATGGGAGAGACCTCCAGTTCTTC
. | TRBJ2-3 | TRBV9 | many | CASSVGLRPKADTQYF | TGTGCCAGCAGCGTAGGTTTGCGGCCCAAGGCAGATACGCAGTATTTT
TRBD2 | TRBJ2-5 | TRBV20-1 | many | CSAREGLAGRPQYF | TGCAGTGCTAGAGAGGGACTAGCGGGGCGGCCTCAGTACTTC
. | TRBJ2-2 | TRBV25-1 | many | CASTGRYTGELFF | TGTGCCAGCACAGGAAGGTACACCGGGGAGCTGTTTTTT
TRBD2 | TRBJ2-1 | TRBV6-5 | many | CASSLLPSGAHNEQFF | TGTGCCAGCAGTCTACTACCTAGCGGGGCACACAATGAGCAGTTCTTC
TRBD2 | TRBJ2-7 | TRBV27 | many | CASSQRESFYEQYF | TGTGCCAGCAGTCAGCGGGAAAGCTTTTACGAGCAGTACTTC
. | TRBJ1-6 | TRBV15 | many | CATSRKRTNSPLHF | TGTGCCACCAGCAGAAAAAGGACAAATTCACCCCTCCACTTT
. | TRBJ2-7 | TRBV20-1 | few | CSASNSYEQYF | TGCAGTGCTTCAAATTCCTACGAGCAGTACTTC
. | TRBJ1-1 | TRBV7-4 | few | CASSLKGQGRLYTEAFF | TGTGCCAGCAGCTTAAAAGGTCAGGGAAGGCTGTACACTGAAGCTTTCTTT
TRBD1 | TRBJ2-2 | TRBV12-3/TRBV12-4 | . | CASSIQGVTGELFF | TGTGCCAGCAGCATACAGGGGGTCACCGGGGAGCTGTTTTTT
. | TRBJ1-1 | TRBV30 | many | CAWREFTEAFF | TGTGCCTGGAGGGAGTTTACTGAAGCTTTCTTT
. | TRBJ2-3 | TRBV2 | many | CASSGTRSTDTQYF | TGTGCCAGCAGTGGGACACGAAGCACAGATACGCAGTATTTT
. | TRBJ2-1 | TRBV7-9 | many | CASSARGSYNEQFF | TGTGCCAGCAGCGCCAGGGGATCCTACAATGAGCAGTTCTTC
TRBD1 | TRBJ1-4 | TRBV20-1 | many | CSALPGQGREKLFF | TGCAGTGCGCTGCCGGGACAGGGGCGTGAAAAACTGTTTTTT
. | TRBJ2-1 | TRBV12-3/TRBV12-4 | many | CASSLGGQGGFF | TGTGCCAGCAGTTTAGGCGGGCAAGGGGGGTTCTTC
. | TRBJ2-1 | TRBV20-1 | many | CSAVDGGRGLNEQFF | TGCAGTGCAGTCGACGGGGGTCGCGGGCTGAATGAGCAGTTCTTC
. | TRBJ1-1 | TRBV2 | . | CASREVSDTEAFF | TGTGCCAGCAGGGAGGTTTCGGACACTGAAGCTTTCTTT
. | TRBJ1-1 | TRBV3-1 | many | CASSEGIFNTEAFF | TGTGCCAGCAGCGAGGGGATTTTCAACACTGAAGCTTTCTTT
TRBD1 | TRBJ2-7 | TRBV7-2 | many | CASSFQGAGYEQYF | TGTGCCAGCAGCTTTCAGGGGGCAGGGTACGAGCAGTACTTC
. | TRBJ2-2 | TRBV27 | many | CASSFDANTGELFF | TGTGCCAGCAGTTTTGACGCGAACACCGGGGAGCTGTTTTTT
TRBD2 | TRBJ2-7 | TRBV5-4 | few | CASRNPGLASEQYF | TGTGCCAGCAGAAACCCGGGACTAGCGAGCGAGCAGTACTTC
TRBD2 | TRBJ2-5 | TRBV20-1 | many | CSARVPSGSRETQYF | TGCAGTGCTAGGGTTCCTAGCGGGAGCCGGGAGACCCAGTACTTC
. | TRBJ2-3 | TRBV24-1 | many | CATSRTTDTQYF | TGTGCCACCAGCCGGACGACAGATACGCAGTATTTT
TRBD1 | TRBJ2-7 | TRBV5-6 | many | CASSADRAAEQYF | TGTGCCAGCAGCGCCGACAGGGCGGCTGAGCAGTACTTC
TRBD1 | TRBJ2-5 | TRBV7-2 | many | CASRPPGQGGTQYF | TGTGCCAGCAGACCCCCGGGACAGGGGGGGACCCAGTACTTC
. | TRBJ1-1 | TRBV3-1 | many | CASSQDWRGTEAFF | TGTGCCAGCAGCCAAGATTGGAGGGGCACTGAAGCTTTCTTT
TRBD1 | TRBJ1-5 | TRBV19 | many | CASTLRGREQPQHF | TGTGCCAGTACCCTCAGGGGGCGCGAACAGCCCCAGCATTTT
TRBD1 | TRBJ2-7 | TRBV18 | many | CASSPGQRGSEQYF | TGTGCCAGCTCACCGGGACAGAGAGGTTCCGAGCAGTACTTC
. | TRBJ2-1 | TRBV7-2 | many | CASSLDIDNEQFF | TGTGCCAGCAGCTTAGACATCGACAATGAGCAGTTCTTC
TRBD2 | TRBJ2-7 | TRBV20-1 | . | CSARWAGGLSYEQYF | TGCAGTGCTAGATGGGCGGGAGGGCTGTCCTACGAGCAGTACTTC
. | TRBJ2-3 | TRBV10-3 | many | CAISDGGQRTDTQYF | TGTGCCATCAGTGACGGAGGACAGAGGACAGATACGCAGTATTTT
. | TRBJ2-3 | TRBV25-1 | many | CASSELVRGSTDTQYF | TGTGCCAGCAGTGAATTGGTTAGAGGCAGCACAGATACGCAGTATTTT
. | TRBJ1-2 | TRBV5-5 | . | CASSLFYGYTF | TGTGCCAGCAGCCTTTTCTACGGCTACACCTTC
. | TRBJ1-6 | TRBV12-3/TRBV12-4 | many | CASSLSTRGPLHF | TGTGCCAGCAGTTTAAGTACGAGAGGCCCCCTCCACTTT